Below, one TCR beta chain is given with its context. Its antigen target is currently unknown. No base quality values were provided; no much bigger clone lies one nucleotide off. The sample comes from a study of shared clonotypes between healthy human individuals (dated by TCRdb to 2020 to 2022). Regarding the complete study: A few men and a couple of women, aged 18 to 49 years, made up the cohort. The study deeply sequenced blood TCR repertoires of about 5 healthy adults to estimate repertoire size and the extent of clonotype sharing between individuals. Each donor's leukapheresis produced roughly between about 0.85 and 10 billion PBMCs. To increase sequencing depth and limit assay-specific biases, TCR repertoire library preparation and sequencing were carried out by different laboratories using diverse techniques. Results and caveats for the whole study, not just this receptor: Because the study included only a small number of donors, the genetic and exposure-history diversity represented was limited. Pairwise subsampling led to the expectation that sequencing depth would affect the degree of clonotype sharing among donors. Only blood was sampled, and tissue TCR repertoires likely differ from those in blood.

TCR CDR3 regions were amplified from genomic DNA by multiplex PCR using the deep immunoSEQ assay. For each cell subset, the extracted genomic DNA was distributed evenly across all wells of several immunoSEQ 96-well plates, and each plate served as one replicate. For unsorted PBMC, each replicate PCR was loaded with approximately 320 ng genomic DNA, equivalent to 30,000 or so T cell genomes. Ten immunoSEQ deep assay plates were used to sequence unsorted PBMC genomic DNA. Purified libraries were measured with a Qubit 3.0 fluorometer, size-checked on a Bioanalyzer 2100, and measured again with the KAPA Library Quantification kit. Every immunoSEQ 96-well plate was sequenced on a dedicated single-read 150-cycle Illumina NextSeq 550 flow cell. Turning to the authors' computational methods: The immunoSEQ output contained only junctional sequences without quality scores, so filtering could not match that applied to full-length reads. Sequences were annotated with PyIR, a Python wrapper for IgBLAST v1.9, using IMGT germline references to assign V/J genes and CDR3. Any read was removed if the V/J assignment was weak (E-value above 1e-6), the CDR3 was missing, or the read contained stop codons, out-of-frame junctions, or ambiguous translated residues. A V3J clonotype was defined by an identical inferred V gene, J gene, and CDR3 amino acid sequence. To compute the percentage overlap between repertoires, the number of shared unique clonotypes was divided by the size of the smaller repertoire. Three approaches were used to assess repertoire richness: RTK rarefaction, the Chao1 estimator, and Recon v2.1 estimates of unobserved clonotypes. The clones in this table, taken by TCRdb from immuneACCESS, are in-frame only. Not every clone is retained; where verified, under half of the shortfall comes from an unresolved V gene, and the cause of the rest is unknown. That table is the source of V, J and clone size, and D and trimming were worked out from the DNA. The sample table lists fewer than 550,000 clones, nearly 80% of them with a count of one. Approximately 13% of the sample is taken by the ten largest.

The donors were healthy, HIV-negative adults with no recently reported acute infections or vaccinations. All donors were Caucasian adults living in Nashville, Tennessee, USA. For unsorted samples, around 90 million PBMCs were counted, and genomic DNA was extracted using the QIAamp DNA Blood Mini kit. After blood collection by leukapheresis, PBMCs were isolated using Ficoll-Histopaque density gradient centrifugation and then cryopreserved in the vapor phase of liquid nitrogen. The CDR3 starts with the cysteine, ends with the phenylalanine, and has 14 residues. The entry retains the CDR3 DNA only, 42 bases that are in frame from base 1.

The rearrangement combines TRBV21-1 with TRBJ2-7; the D call TRBD1 from the table was never checked on the DNA. TRBV21-1 counts as a pseudogene. Source material: PBMCs. This receptor was taken from a woman between 40 and 50 years old in good health. Some clones in this sample may be carry-over from other donors' samples. The nucleotide sequence is given as TGTGCCAGCAGCAAACGGGGGACAGGGTACGAGCAGTACTTC. Its coded protein is CASSKRGTGYEQYF.